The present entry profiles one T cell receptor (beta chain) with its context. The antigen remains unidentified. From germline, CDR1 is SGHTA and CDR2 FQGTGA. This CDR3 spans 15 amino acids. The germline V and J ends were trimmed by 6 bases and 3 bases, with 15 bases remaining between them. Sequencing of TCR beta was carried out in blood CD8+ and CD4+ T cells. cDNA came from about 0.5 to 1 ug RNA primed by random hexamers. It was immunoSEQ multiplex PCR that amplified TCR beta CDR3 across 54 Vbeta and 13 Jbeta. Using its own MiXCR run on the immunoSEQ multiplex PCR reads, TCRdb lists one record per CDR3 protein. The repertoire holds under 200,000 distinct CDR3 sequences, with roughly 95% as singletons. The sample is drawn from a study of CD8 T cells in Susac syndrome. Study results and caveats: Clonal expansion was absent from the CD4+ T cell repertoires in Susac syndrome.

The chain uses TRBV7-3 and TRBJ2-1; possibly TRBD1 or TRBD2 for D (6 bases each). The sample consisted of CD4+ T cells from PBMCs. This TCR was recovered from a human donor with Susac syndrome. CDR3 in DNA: TGTGCCAGCAGTAGTAGCGGAGGGGGCTACAATGAGCAGTTCTTC. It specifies CASSSSGGGYNEQFF. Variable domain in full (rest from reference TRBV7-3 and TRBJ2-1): GAGVSQTPSNKVTEKGKYVELRCDPISGHTALYWYRQSLGQGPEFLIYFQGTGAADDSGLPNDRFFAVRPEGSVSTLKIQRTERGDSAVYLCASSSSGGGYNEQFFGPGTRLTVL.